This entry lists 14 T cell receptor beta chains sequenced from one sample in a study of shared clonotypes between healthy human individuals. Profiling relied on immunoSEQ multiplex PCR, and the TCRdb table lists in-frame clones only, not all of them. The data show roughly 2,300,000 clones, with 92% seen just once and 0.37% held by the top ten. The specimen was naive CD4+ T cells from PBMCs. Subset in this sample: CD45RA+ positively selected. The receptors were gathered from a man younger than 35 in good health. Some clones in this sample may be carry-over from other donors' samples.

This clone was detected only once. This sequence joins TRBV10-1 and TRBJ2-2; 8 bases align to TRBD2. The CDR3 is made up of 15 amino acids. Germline assignment: CDR1 WNHNN and CDR2 SYGVQD (reference sequence). Germline trimming cut 3 bases from V and 6 bases from J; bases unmatched to any gene: 6. The CDR3 nucleotides read TGCGCCAGCAGTGATTCGGGAGGGCCCGCCGGGGAGCTGTTTTTT. Encoded protein: CASSDSGGPAGELFF.

V gene TRBV19 combines with J gene TRBJ1-2; 9 bases are a match to TRBD1. The germline V gene has CDR1 LNHDA and CDR2 SQIVND (reference sequence). CDR3 length: 14 residues. Trimming cost V 4 bases and J 5 bases; bases outside gene matches: 5. CDR3: CASSKGQGTYGYTF. The CDR3 coding sequence is TGTGCCAGTAGTAAGGGACAGGGAACATATGGCTACACCTTC.

This clone came up a few times. The chain carries TRBV30 and TRBJ1-1, with 7 bases fitting TRBD1. The CDR3 is 12 amino acids. V dropped 5 bases and J dropped 8; count of bases not matched to a gene: 8. CDR1 GTSNPN and CDR2 SVGIG come from the germline V gene (reference sequence). Written as DNA, the CDR3 is TGTGCCTGGGGGGACCGGGACAGAGAAGCTTTCTTT. It codes for CAWGDRDREAFF.

The chain combines TRBV27 with TRBJ1-4, with D hard to call. From germline, CDR1 is MNHEY and CDR2 SMNVEV (reference sequence). This CDR3 contains 12 residues. V was shortened by 8 bases and J by 7 bases, with 11 bases between the two germline ends. CDR3 residues: CASASRSEKLFF. The CDR3, as DNA: TGTGCCAGCGCCTCGAGGAGTGAAAAACTGTTTTTT.

The chain links TRBV30 to TRBJ2-1; the match to TRBD2 covers 9 bases. The V gene's germline CDR1 is GTSNPN and CDR2 SVGIG (reference sequence). CDR3 length equals 15 residues. The ends lost 3 bases at V and 6 bases at J; junction bases unmatched: 9. CDR3 bases: TGTGCCTGGAGAAAGCTAGCGGGACAGTTCAATGAGCAGTTCTTC. Amino acids: CAWRKLAGQFNEQFF.

The CDR3 DNA sequence: TGTGCCACCAGCACAGGGGGAGTGCACGGGGCCAACGTCCTGACTTTC. This sequence encodes CATSTGGVHGANVLTF. The chain combines TRBV15 with TRBJ2-6; TRBD1 aligns across 7 bases. CDR3 length: 16 residues. Germline loops: CDR1 LNHNV, CDR2 YYDKDF (reference sequence). V lost 4 bases and J lost 4; bases outside the gene matches: 7. Drawing the rest from reference TRBV15 and TRBJ2-6, the complete variable domain is DAMVIQNPRYQVTQFGKPVTLSCSQTLNHNVMYWYQQKSSQAPKLLFHYYDKDFNNEADTPDNFQSRRPNTSFCFLDIRSPGLGDTAMYLCATSTGGVHGANVLTFGAGSRLTVL.

The rearrangement links TRBV28 to TRBJ1-1, with D possibly matching TRBD1 (5 bases). Trimming shortened V by 3 bases and J by 0 bases, and 8 bases separated the two germline ends. CDR1 is MDHEN, CDR2 SYDVKM, per germline. The CDR3 is 14 residues long. CDR3 loop: CASSFSGLNTEAFF. DNA for the CDR3: TGTGCCAGCAGTTTCTCAGGGTTGAACACTGAAGCTTTCTTT.

The chain combines TRBV19 with TRBJ1-4; the match to TRBD1 covers 9 bases. J was trimmed by 4 bases and V by 4 bases; bases with no gene match: 1. CDR3 length: 14 amino acids. Germline CDR1 LNHDA, CDR2 SQIVND (reference sequence). CDR3 coding DNA: TGTGCCAGTAGTAGGGACAGGGTTAATGAAAAACTGTTTTTT. This translates into CASSRDRVNEKLFF.

The DNA for the CDR3 is TGTGCCAGCAGCTTATTAGGGCTTGAAGCTTTCTTT. Translation: CASSLLGLEAFF. The J gene is TRBJ1-1, the V gene TRBV7-9; D call uncertain. CDR1 is SEHNR and CDR2 is FQNEAQ in the germline V gene (reference sequence). V was clipped by 2 bases and J by 7 bases, with 8 bases between them. The CDR3 totals 12 residues.

This rearrangement joins TRBV6-1 to TRBJ1-5; D uncertain. This CDR3 region has 19 residues. Trimming shortened V by 1 base and J by 0 bases, and 19 bases separated the two germline ends. CDR1 is MNHNS, CDR2 SASEGT, per germline. The CDR3 DNA reads as TGTGCCAGCAGTGAAGATCGGAAAGATGAAAGGTATAGCAATCAGCCCCAGCATTTT. Encoded protein: CASSEDRKDERYSNQPQHF.

V is TRBV5-3 and J is TRBJ1-5, with D perhaps matching TRBD1 (5 bases). TRBV5-3 is treated as an ORF (open reading frame) with a function not yet certain. The CDR3 length is 11 residues. Trimming cost V 7 bases and J 6 bases, with 8 bases left between them. CDR3 in amino acids: CARGGVQPQHF. The DNA of the CDR3 is TGTGCCAGAGGGGGGGTTCAGCCCCAGCATTTT.

This sequence joins TRBV15 and TRBJ2-1; D gene ambiguous. V was trimmed by 0 bases and J by 12 bases, leaving 12 bases between them. Germline lookup yields CDR1 LNHNV and CDR2 YYDKDF (reference sequence). The CDR3 is 13 amino acids. Written as DNA, the CDR3 is TGTGCCACCAGCAGAGAGATGGCGAGCTGGCAGTTCTTC. Translated: CATSREMASWQFF.

This clone was found once. The rearrangement links TRBV2 to TRBJ2-2, with D perhaps matching TRBD2 (5 bases). Trimming left V 2 bases short and J 0 bases short, with 13 bases between. Germline V gene lookup returns CDR1 SNHLY and CDR2 FYNNEI. This CDR3 contains 17 residues. CDR3 protein: CASSELAGGPNTGELFF. In DNA form, the CDR3 reads TGTGCCAGCAGTGAATTGGCTGGAGGACCGAACACCGGGGAGCTGTTTTTT.

V is TRBV19 and J is TRBJ2-2; possible D gene TRBD1, 5 bases. The CDR3 has 15 residues. V lost 5 bases and J lost 3, with 13 bases in between. The V gene's germline CDR1 is LNHDA and CDR2 SQIVND (reference sequence). The CDR3: CASSPKTDYTGELFF. CDR3 coding DNA: TGTGCCAGTAGTCCAAAGACAGATTACACCGGGGAGCTGTTTTTT.